This T cell receptor beta chain appears in the sequencing data of a study of cytomegalovirus exposure and HLA in healthy donors. Study outcomes and limitations: Later analysis indicated greater clonal expansion among HLA-associated TCR beta chains than among equally common other chains.

The PCR was carried out with 60 Vbeta primers and 13 Jbeta primers. TCRdb's table, derived via immunoSEQ multiplex PCR, lists solely in-frame clones and lacks some. Among around 110,000 clones listed, around 77% were seen once. As for this clone: Its antigen is not known.

The V gene's germline CDR1 is SGHTA and CDR2 FQGNSA. CDR3 length equals 15 residues. V was trimmed by 1 base and J by 4 bases, leaving 13 bases between them. The chain uses TRBV7-2 and TRBJ2-5; D may be TRBD2 (6 bases). This clonotype was obtained from a male donor in good health and CMV-seronegative. Material: PBMCs. The CDR3 loop is CASSLVWEALETQYF. The CDR3 coding sequence is TGTGCCAGCAGCTTAGTCTGGGAGGCCTTAGAGACCCAGTACTTC.